Presented here are 28 T cell receptor beta chains from one specimen sequenced in a study of blood T cell repertoires in COVID-19. Sequenced by immunoSEQ multiplex PCR; TCRdb stores in-frame clones only, minus some. The profile shows 95,000 to 100,000 clones, approximately 90% of them singletons. The source material was peripheral blood. The receptors here all came from a man aged 50-59 years with acute or convalescent COVID-19.

The chain combines TRBV7-2 with TRBJ1-6, with D hard to call. Germline CDR1 SGHTA, CDR2 FQGNSA. V was trimmed by 0 bases and J by 14 bases, leaving 14 bases between them. There are 14 residues in the CDR3. The CDR3 DNA follows: TGTGCCAGCAGCTTAGCCGATGGCCAACGGGCCCTCCACTTT. Protein sequence: CASSLADGQRALHF.

This clone was seen just once. This chain's CDR3 is CASYRSTVGNTIYF. CDR3 in DNA: TGTGCCTCATACAGATCCACGGTGGGAAACACCATATATTTT. The V call is TRBV30, the J call TRBJ1-3; D remains unclear. The germline gives CDR1 GTSNPN, CDR2 SVGIG (reference sequence). This CDR3 region has 14 residues. Trimming pared 7 bases from V and 4 bases from J, leaving 17 bases between.

The V gene is TRBV19, the J gene TRBJ2-5; possible D gene TRBD1, 5 bases. Trimming removed 4 bases at V and 5 bases at J, with 17 bases between. The CDR3 has 15 amino acids. Germline V gene lookup returns CDR1 LNHDA and CDR2 SQIVND (reference sequence). CDR3 residues: CASSSPGKGSETQYF. The CDR3, as DNA: TGTGCCAGTAGTAGCCCGGGCAAGGGGTCGGAGACCCAGTACTTC.

CDR3 sequence: CASSSLQGSLWSTEAFF. The CDR3 coding sequence is TGTGCCAGCAGTAGCCTCCAGGGATCCCTTTGGAGCACTGAAGCTTTCTTT. V is TRBV28 and J is TRBJ1-1, with D perhaps matching TRBD1 (5 bases). V shed 5 bases and J shed 4 bases, with 23 bases lying between them. CDR3 length: 17 residues. Germline V CDR1 and CDR2: MDHEN, SYDVKM.

The chain recombines TRBV9 with TRBJ1-6; D possibly corresponds to TRBD1 (6 bases). Germline lookup yields CDR1 SGDLS and CDR2 YYNGEE. The V end was cut by 7 bases, the J end by 5 bases, with 25 bases between. This CDR3 spans 18 amino acids. CDR3 residues: CASGSSSRTVFDNSPLHF. In DNA, the CDR3 is TGTGCCAGCGGTTCTTCTTCAAGGACAGTTTTCGATAATTCACCCCTCCACTTT.

The rearrangement links TRBV28 to TRBJ1-2; 9 bases are a match to TRBD1. CDR1 and CDR2 from the germline V gene are MDHEN and SYDVKM. CDR3 size: 15 residues. The trim removed 4 bases at V and 2 bases at J, leaving 5 bases unmatched. CDR3 sequence reads: CASSYPQGANYGYTF. Written as DNA, the CDR3 is TGTGCCAGCAGTTATCCACAGGGGGCAAACTATGGCTACACCTTC.

The rearrangement uses TRBV5-1 and TRBJ2-5; 8 bases line up with TRBD1. Germline CDR1 is SGHRS and CDR2 is YFSETQ. V lost 0 bases and J lost 2; bases outside the gene matches: 3. The length of the CDR3 is 15 residues. DNA for the CDR3: TGCGCCAGCAGCTTGGCGGACAGGGATCAAGAGACCCAGTACTTC. Its protein product is CASSLADRDQETQYF.

This clone was seen a single time. V gene TRBV11-1 combines with J gene TRBJ2-5; tentatively, D is TRBD2 (6 bases). The CDR3 is made up of 11 amino acids. CDR1 is SGHAT and CDR2 is FQDESV in the germline V gene (reference sequence). Trimming cost V 9 bases and J 4 bases, with 9 bases left between them. The CDR3 DNA follows: TGTGCCAGTCGGGGGAGAGAGACCCAGTACTTC. It translates to CASRGRETQYF.

The chain employs TRBV24-1 and TRBJ2-5; tentative D call: TRBD2 (6 bases). V was cut by 2 bases and J by 2 bases, with 11 bases left in between. This CDR3 spans 15 amino acids. Per germline, CDR1 KGHDR and CDR2 SFDVKD. The CDR3 protein is CATSDSTGGQETQYF. Here the CDR3 DNA reads TGTGCCACCAGTGATTCCACCGGGGGTCAAGAGACCCAGTACTTC.

V usage is TRBV7-6 and J usage is TRBJ2-2; 13 bases agree with TRBD2. J lost 0 bases, V lost 5 bases, and 3 bases had no gene match. CDR1 and CDR2 (germline): SGHVS, FNYEAQ. The CDR3 is 17 amino acids. In nucleotides, the CDR3 is TGTGCCAGCAGCGGACTAGCGGGGGTTACGAACACCGGGGAGCTGTTTTTT. As protein: CASSGLAGVTNTGELFF.

The V call is TRBV5-6, the J call TRBJ1-1; 11 bases agree with TRBD1. After removal of 4 bases from V and 5 bases from J, the junction contained 4 bases not matched to a gene. Germline V CDR1 and CDR2: SGHDT, YYEEEE. This CDR3 has 14 amino acids. CDR3 region: CASSVDRGRTEAFF. CDR3 in DNA: TGTGCCAGCAGCGTGGACAGGGGGCGAACTGAAGCTTTCTTT.

The chain couples TRBV6-5 to TRBJ2-5; 7 positions match TRBD1. This CDR3 spans 14 amino acids. The germline V gene encodes CDR1 MNHEY and CDR2 SVGAGI. The V gene end was trimmed by 6 bases and the J gene end by 3 bases; junction bases not matched to a gene: 7. The CDR3 DNA follows: TGTGCCAGCAGGGGACAGATCGCAAAAGAGACCCAGTACTTC. Amino acids: CASRGQIAKETQYF.

The rearrangement uses TRBV19 and TRBJ2-7; D remains unclear. Germline V gene sequence: CDR1 LNHDA, CDR2 SQIVND (reference sequence). Deletions cut 6 bases from V and 4 bases from J, with 13 bases between. The CDR3 totals 13 residues. The CDR3 DNA follows: TGTGCCAGTAGCCGTACAAAAAATTACGAGCAGTACTTC. Protein product: CASSRTKNYEQYF.

This clone has only one observation. The chain uses TRBV7-2 and TRBJ2-1, with 10 bases that match TRBD2. The CDR3 runs 17 residues. Germline values: CDR1 SGHTA, CDR2 FQGNSA. Trimming at V came to 3 bases and at J to 6 bases, leaving 11 bases not matched to a gene. The CDR3, as DNA: TGTGCCAGCAGCTTCCTTCCGCCGGGACTAGCGAGCAATGAGCAGTTCTTC. This translates into CASSFLPPGLASNEQFF.

The gene calls are TRBV11-2 and TRBJ1-1, with TRBD1 matching 9 bases. The length of the CDR3 is 15 residues. V gave up 5 bases and J gave up 4 bases; unmatched junction bases: 8. Germline loops: CDR1 SGHAT, CDR2 FQNNGV. CDR3 nucleotides: TGTGCCAGCAGCCTTCACAGGGGGCGCGGCACTGAAGCTTTCTTT. Protein: CASSLHRGRGTEAFF.

Concerning this clone itself: This sample also contains other DNA sequences that code for the same CDR3. The genes are TRBV6-5 and TRBJ2-7, with 7 bases that match TRBD1. V shed 6 bases and J 1 base; nucleotides not matched to a gene: 0. The CDR3 extends over 12 amino acids. CDR1 and CDR2 (germline): MNHEY, SVGAGI. The CDR3, as DNA: TGTGCCAGCAGGGACAGGTCCTACGAGCAGTACTTC. Its translation: CASRDRSYEQYF.

The chain joins TRBV4-1 to TRBJ1-1; TRBD1 agrees at 7 bases. The V and J ends lost 2 bases and 3 bases, in that order; junction bases with no gene match: 3. The germline V gene encodes CDR1 MGHRA and CDR2 YSYEKL. This CDR3 has 14 amino acids. CDR3 sequence (DNA): TGCGCCAGCAGCCAATTCACAGGGGACACTGAAGCTTTCTTT. It translates to CASSQFTGDTEAFF.

The genes are TRBV4-3 and TRBJ2-2; 12 nucleotides agree with TRBD2. The CDR3 totals 18 residues. Looked up from germline, CDR1 is LGHNA and CDR2 is YSLEER. The V and J ends lost 0 bases and 5 bases, in that order; junction bases with no gene match: 7. The CDR3 is CASSQDPSGGARTGELFF. Here the CDR3 DNA reads TGCGCCAGCAGCCAAGATCCTAGCGGGGGGGCCCGGACCGGGGAGCTGTTTTTT.

Regarding this clone: Relative to the germline gene, one junction end is altered; a read error may explain this. The chain carries TRBV18 and TRBJ1-5, with 7 bases identical to TRBD1. The CDR3 loop spans 14 amino acids. The germline V gene encodes CDR1 KGHSH and CDR2 LQKENI. The CDR3 DNA sequence: TGTGCCAGCTCGCCACAGGGGCAAGATCAGCCCCAGCATTTT. The encoded protein is CASSPQGQDQPQHF. The full variable domain, its missing parts supplied by reference TRBV18 and TRBJ1-5, is NAGVMQNPRHLVRRRGQEARLRCSPMKGHSHVYWYRQLPEEGLKFMVYLQKENIIDESGMPKERFSAEFPKEGPSILRIQQVVRGDSAAYFCASSPQGQDQPQHFGDGTRLSIL.

The DNA for the CDR3 is TGCGCCAGCAGCTTGGTGGCAATAAGCACAGATACGCAGTATTTT. Its translation: CASSLVAISTDTQYF. This chain joins TRBV5-1 and TRBJ2-3; D call uncertain. CDR1 and CDR2 (germline): SGHRS, YFSETQ. The CDR3 has 15 residues. V lost 0 bases, J lost 0 bases, and 8 bases lay in between.

This chain uses TRBV6-2 or TRBV6-3 with TRBJ1-2, with a tentative D call TRBD1 (5 bases). V shed 0 bases and J shed 0 bases, with 5 bases lying between them. Looked up from germline, CDR1 is MNHEY and CDR2 is SVGEGT. The CDR3 totals 14 residues. The CDR3 reads CASSYSTANYGYTF. CDR3 nucleotide sequence: TGTGCCAGCAGTTACTCGACAGCTAACTATGGCTACACCTTC.

The chain joins TRBV3-1 (or the pseudogene TRBV3-2) to TRBJ1-1, with D possibly matching TRBD1 (5 bases). V was clipped by 4 bases and J by 0 bases, with 9 bases between them. The CDR3 length is 14 residues. From germline, CDR1 is LGHDT and CDR2 YNNKEL (reference sequence). CDR3 bases: TGTGCCAGCAGCCCAACAGGACTGAACACTGAAGCTTTCTTT. Its translation: CASSPTGLNTEAFF.

This rearrangement joins TRBV6-5 to TRBJ1-2; TRBD1 aligns across 9 bases. V was pared by 7 bases and J by 2 bases, with 5 bases of the junction left unmatched. The CDR3 runs to 14 residues. The germline CDR1 and CDR2 sequences are MNHEY and SVGAGI. The CDR3 region is CASTRTGDNYGYTF. The CDR3 DNA reads TGTGCCAGCACCCGGACAGGGGACAACTATGGCTACACCTTC.

The rearrangement uses TRBV7-8 and TRBJ2-2; 7 bases line up with TRBD1. With 5 bases clipped from V and 6 bases from J, the junction kept 18 bases outside the gene matches. The CDR3 has 18 amino acids. Germline V gives CDR1 SGHVS, CDR2 FQNEAQ. The CDR3 nucleotides are TGTGCCAGCAGCCAGCCGACAGGGTCGCAATCCCTGGCCGGGGAGCTGTTTTTT. It is translated as CASSQPTGSQSLAGELFF.

Only one count was recorded for this clone. The genes are TRBV19 and TRBJ1-1; D is unclear. The V and J ends lost 3 bases and 0 bases respectively, with 11 bases between them. This CDR3 spans 15 amino acids. Germline CDR1 LNHDA, CDR2 SQIVND (reference sequence). The DNA of the CDR3 is TGTGCCAGTAGTATGGTTAAGAGAATGAACACTGAAGCTTTCTTT. Encoded protein: CASSMVKRMNTEAFF.

This clone occurred once. The chain is built from TRBV18 and TRBJ1-3; a possible D gene is TRBD1 (6 bases). The CDR3 length is 14 residues. In germline, CDR1 is KGHSH, CDR2 LQKENI. Trimming stripped 3 bases from V and 5 bases from J, with 11 bases between. This CDR3 reads CASSPAQGRNTIYF. The CDR3 bases are TGTGCCAGCTCACCCGCACAGGGCAGAAACACCATATATTTT.

This chain links TRBV5-6 with TRBJ1-4; D gene uncertain. The V end lost 2 bases, the J end lost 4 bases, and 9 bases lay between the germline ends. CDR3 length: 14 residues. Germline V gene lookup returns CDR1 SGHDT and CDR2 YYEEEE. CDR3 region: CASSLDSDNEKLFF. The CDR3 nucleotides read TGTGCCAGCAGCTTAGACTCCGATAATGAAAAACTGTTTTTT.

This chain links TRBV4-1 with TRBJ1-2; a weak D match, TRBD1 (6 bases). Germline loops: CDR1 MGHRA, CDR2 YSYEKL. The CDR3 is 14 amino acids. The V gene lost 1 base and the J gene lost 8 bases, with 14 bases spanning the gap. The CDR3 loop reads CASSQVRDKGGYTF. DNA for the CDR3: TGCGCCAGCAGCCAAGTCCGGGACAAAGGGGGCTACACCTTC.